What follows is one T cell receptor beta chain and its context. The antigen is unknown. This CDR3 has 14 amino acids. CDR1 and CDR2 (germline): SEHNR, FQNEAQ (reference sequence). The sample originates from a study of CXCR3-negative and CXCR3-positive naive CD8 T cells. The study's findings and limits: High diversity, comparable across both naive subsets, contrasted with much lower diversity in memory CD8+ cells. From TRB CDR3 properties, TCR strength was inferred; surface CD5 did not differ between naive subsets. TRB CDR3 hydrophobicity was greater in CXCR3-positive naive cells than in CXCR3-negative naive cells. The study found that naive CXCR3-negative and CXCR3-positive cells shared TRBV-TRBJ usage, while memory cells differed.

Preparation of TRB cDNA libraries relied on 5' RACE carrying UMI labels. TCRdb re-called the 5' RACE reads; one entry per CDR3 protein, DNA not given. In total, the table holds tens of thousands of distinct CDR3 sequences. What was sequenced was naive CXCR3+ CD8+ T cells from blood. Subset denoted: CD45RO-CCR7+CD27+CD95- naive CD8+ T cells expressing CXCR3 (TNR3+). This TCR came from a human donor in good health. Some clones in this sample may be carry-over from other donors' samples. J is TRBJ2-2 and V is TRBV7-9. CDR3 loop: CASSHPMGTGELFF. Based on the CDR3 plus reference TRBV7-9 and TRBJ2-2, the full variable domain is DTGVSQNPRHKITKRGQNVTFRCDPISEHNRLYWYRQTLGQGPEFLTYFQNEAQLEKSRLLSDRFSAERPKGSFSTLEIQRTEQGDSAMYLCASSHPMGTGELFFGEGSRLTVL.